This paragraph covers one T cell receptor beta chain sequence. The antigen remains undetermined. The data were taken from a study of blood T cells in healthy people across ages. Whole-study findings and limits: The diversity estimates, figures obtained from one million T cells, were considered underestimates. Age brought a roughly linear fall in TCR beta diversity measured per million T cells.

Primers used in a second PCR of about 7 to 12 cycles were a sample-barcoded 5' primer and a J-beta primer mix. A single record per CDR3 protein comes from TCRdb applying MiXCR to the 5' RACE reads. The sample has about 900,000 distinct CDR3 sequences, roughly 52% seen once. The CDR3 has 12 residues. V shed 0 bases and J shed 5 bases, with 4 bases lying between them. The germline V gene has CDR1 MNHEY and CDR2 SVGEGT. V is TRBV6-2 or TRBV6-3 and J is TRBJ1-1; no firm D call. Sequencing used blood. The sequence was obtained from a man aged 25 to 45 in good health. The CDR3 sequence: CASSYSRTEAFF. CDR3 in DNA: TGTGCCAGCAGTTACTCCAGAACTGAAGCTTTCTTT.